This T cell receptor (beta chain) was obtained from a study of CDR3 diversity in severe acne. MiXCR, applied by TCRdb to the PCR reads, yields one record per CDR3 protein. Of approximately 77,000 distinct CDR3 sequences in the sample, less than 65% were seen once. CDR3 length equals 16 residues. V was clipped by 5 bases and J by 4 bases; unmatched bases: 8. Germline V lookup: CDR1 SGHTA, CDR2 FQGNSA. The material sequenced was blood. The receptor was derived from a male donor with severe acne vulgaris. The chain employs TRBV7-2 and TRBJ2-3, with 11 bases that match TRBD1. CDR3 region: CASSTWTGGDSDTQYF. The CDR3 DNA follows: TGTGCCAGCAGCACTTGGACAGGGGGCGATTCAGATACGCAGTATTTT.